The sequence of this TCR beta chain was determined in a study of T-cell reconstitution after alpha-beta-depleted transplantation in children. The study, taken as a whole, reports: Elevated TCRbeta diversity at day 60 was traced, in some patients, to surviving recipient T cells and thymic progenitors. Counts and diversity of T cells one year after transplant came mostly from newly produced T cells. The study reportedly traced alpha-beta T cells about two months after transplant to several hundred expanded graft clones.

Germline trimming cut 5 bases from V and 5 bases from J; bases unmatched to any gene: 6. The CDR3 is made up of 13 amino acids. The germline V gene has CDR1 SEHNR and CDR2 FQNEAQ (reference sequence). Unique molecular identifiers were incorporated during preparation of the TCRbeta library. Each CDR3 protein gets one entry after TCRdb re-called the PCR reads with MiXCR. The table includes about 27,000 distinct CDR3 sequences, about a sixth detected once. This clonotype appeared many times. Its antigen remains unidentified. The J gene is TRBJ2-7, the V gene TRBV7-9, with TRBD1 identical over 7 bases. The sequence derives from a male patient under 10 years old who had a stem cell transplant for acute lymphoblastic leukemia, so the T cells may come from the graft donor. Source: PBMCs, mostly from graft donor cells, taken 60 days after TCRalphabeta/CD19-depleted stem cell transplant. The CDR3 DNA reads as TGTGCCAGCAGCCCCGGGACAGTCAACGAGCAGTACTTC. Residues: CASSPGTVNEQYF.